Listed below are T cell receptor beta chains from one sample, sequenced in a study of OX40 agonist ivuxolimab in advanced cancers. Here immunoSEQ multiplex PCR was the method, and the copy in TCRdb shows in-frame clones only, minus some. The table lists 44,000 or so clones, around 80% of them singletons, with 6.5% to 8% in the top ten. The source material was CD4+ or CD8+ T cells sorted from blood, sampled in a trial of the OX40 agonist ivuxolimab. All receptors come from an adult with an advanced solid tumor such as melanoma, head and neck, liver or kidney cancer. Both conserved end residues are part of each CDR3. D genes are given only for firm matches. Clone size, where shown, is once, few, many, or a class for clones that have expanded.

CAIRKYTGLAEGQPYEQYF TGTGCCATCAGGAAGTACACTGGGCTAGCGGAAGGGCAGCCCTACGAGCAGTACTTC TRBV10-3 NA TRBD2 TRBJ2-7
CASSFGQGQGGQYF TGCGCCAGCAGCTTTGGGCAGGGACAAGGGGGGCAGTACTTC TRBV5-1 medium-sized NA TRBJ2-7
CASSAGVVAGGVTDTQYF TGTGCCAGCAGCGCCGGCGTGGTCGCGGGAGGGGTCACAGATACGCAGTATTTT TRBV11-3 NA TRBD2 TRBJ2-3
CASSYSGQGYGEQYF TGTGCCAGCAGTTACTCGGGGCAGGGTTACGGCGAGCAGTACTTC TRBV6-5 NA NA TRBJ2-7
CASADTGAGNYEQYF TGTGCCAGCGCCGACACAGGGGCTGGGAACTACGAGCAGTACTTC TRBV25-1 NA TRBD1 TRBJ2-7
CASSLDGDRGHEQYF TGTGCCAGCAGCTTAGACGGGGACAGGGGCCACGAGCAGTACTTC TRBV7-9 medium-sized TRBD1 TRBJ2-7
CASSFEDNIADTQYF TGCGCCAGCAGCTTCGAGGACAATATAGCAGATACGCAGTATTTT TRBV5-1 once NA TRBJ2-3
CASSIGTSGYEQYF TGTGCCAGCAGCATCGGGACCAGCGGGTACGAGCAGTACTTC TRBV7-9 NA NA TRBJ2-7
CASGFVGLAGFGSYNEQFF TGTGCTAGTGGTTTTGTCGGGCTAGCGGGATTTGGCTCCTACAATGAGCAGTTCTTC TRBV12-5 NA TRBD2 TRBJ2-1
CASSPLAGHLGTQYF TGTGCCAGCAGCCCCTTAGCGGGCCACCTCGGGACCCAGTACTTC TRBV7-2 NA TRBD2 TRBJ2-5
CASSIRGSNYGYTF TGTGCCAGTAGTATCCGGGGCTCCAACTATGGCTACACCTTC TRBV19 NA NA TRBJ1-2
CASSYRVVGEGTEAFF TGCGCCAGCAGCTATCGTGTTGTGGGAGAAGGGACTGAAGCTTTCTTT TRBV5-1 NA NA TRBJ1-1
CASSLRNRGYEQYF TGTGCCAGCAGTTTAAGAAACAGGGGCTACGAGCAGTACTTC TRBV27 NA TRBD1 TRBJ2-7
CAWTQNNEQFF TGTGCCTGGACCCAGAACAATGAGCAGTTCTTC TRBV30 NA NA TRBJ2-1
CAWSVYWAGDNEKLFF TGTGCCTGGAGTGTGTACTGGGCGGGGGATAATGAAAAACTGTTTTTT TRBV30 NA NA TRBJ1-4
CASSTQRNTEAFF TGTGCCAGCAGCACACAGCGGAACACTGAAGCTTTCTTT TRBV11-2 NA NA TRBJ1-1
CAWRFQPPPSTNEKLFF TGTGCCTGGAGGTTTCAGCCCCCCCCCTCCACTAATGAAAAACTGTTTTTT TRBV30 NA NA TRBJ1-4
CASSLGQGDNTEAFF TGTGCCAGCAGCTTGGGGCAGGGGGATAACACTGAAGCTTTCTTT TRBV5-8 once TRBD1 TRBJ1-1
CASSYLSTNYGYTF TGTGCCAGCAGTTACCTTAGCACTAACTATGGCTACACCTTC TRBV6-9 NA NA TRBJ1-2